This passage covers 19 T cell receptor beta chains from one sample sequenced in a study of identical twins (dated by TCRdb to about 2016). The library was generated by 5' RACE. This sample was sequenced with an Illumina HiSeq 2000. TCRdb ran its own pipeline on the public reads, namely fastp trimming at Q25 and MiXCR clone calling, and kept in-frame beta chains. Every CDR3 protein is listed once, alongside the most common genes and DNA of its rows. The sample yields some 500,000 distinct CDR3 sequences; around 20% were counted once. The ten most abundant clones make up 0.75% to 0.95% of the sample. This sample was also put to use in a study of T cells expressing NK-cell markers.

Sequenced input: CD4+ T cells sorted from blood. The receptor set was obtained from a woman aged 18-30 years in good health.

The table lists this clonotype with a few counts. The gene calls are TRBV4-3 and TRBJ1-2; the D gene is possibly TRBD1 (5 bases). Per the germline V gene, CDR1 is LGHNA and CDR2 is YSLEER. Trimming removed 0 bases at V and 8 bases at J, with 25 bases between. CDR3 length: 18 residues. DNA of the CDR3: TGCGCCAGCAGCCAAGATAGACCCGGACACTACCGTATGACGGGCTACACCTTC. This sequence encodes CASSQDRPGHYRMTGYTF.

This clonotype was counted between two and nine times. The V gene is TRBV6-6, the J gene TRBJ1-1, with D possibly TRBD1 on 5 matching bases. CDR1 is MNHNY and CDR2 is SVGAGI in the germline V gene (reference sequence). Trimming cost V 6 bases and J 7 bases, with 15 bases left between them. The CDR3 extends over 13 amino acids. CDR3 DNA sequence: TGTGCCAGCAGCCTTGGGGGGGAATTTGAAGCTTTCTTT. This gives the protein CASSLGGEFEAFF.

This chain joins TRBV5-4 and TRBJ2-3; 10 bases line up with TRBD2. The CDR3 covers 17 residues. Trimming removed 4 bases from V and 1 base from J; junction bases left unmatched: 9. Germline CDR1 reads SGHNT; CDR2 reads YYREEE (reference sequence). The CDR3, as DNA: TGTGCCAGCAGCCGATGGGCTAGCGGGGGAGGCACAGATACGCAGTATTTT. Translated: CASSRWASGGGTDTQYF. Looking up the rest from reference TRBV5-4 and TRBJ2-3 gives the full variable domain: ETGVTQSPTHLIKTRGQQVTLRCSSQSGHNTVSWYQQALGQGPQFIFQYYREEENGRGNFPPRFSGLQFPNYSSELNVNALELDDSALYLCASSRWASGGGTDTQYFGPGTRLTVL.

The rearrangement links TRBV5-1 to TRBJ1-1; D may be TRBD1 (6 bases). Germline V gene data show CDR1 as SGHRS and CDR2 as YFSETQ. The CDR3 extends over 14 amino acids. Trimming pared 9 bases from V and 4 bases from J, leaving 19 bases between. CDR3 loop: CATKRGREVTEAFF. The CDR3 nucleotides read TGCGCCACCAAACGGGGGCGCGAAGTCACTGAAGCTTTCTTT.

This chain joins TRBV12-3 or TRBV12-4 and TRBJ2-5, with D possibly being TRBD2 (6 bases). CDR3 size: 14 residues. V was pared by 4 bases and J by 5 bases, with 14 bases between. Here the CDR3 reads CASSSYRRGETQYF. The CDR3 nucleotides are TGTGCCAGCAGTTCGTACAGGCGGGGTGAGACCCAGTACTTC.

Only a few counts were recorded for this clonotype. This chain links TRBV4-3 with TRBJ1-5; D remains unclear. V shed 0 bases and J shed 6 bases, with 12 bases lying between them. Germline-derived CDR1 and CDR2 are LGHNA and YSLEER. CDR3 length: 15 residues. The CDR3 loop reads CASSQDLDAIQPQHF. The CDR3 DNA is TGCGCCAGCAGCCAAGATCTGGACGCGATTCAGCCCCAGCATTTT.

CDR3 sequence (DNA): TGTGCCAGCAGCTTGTGGCAGGGACCAGGAGAGACCCAGTACTTC. Translated, it gives CASSLWQGPGETQYF. V usage is TRBV5-4 and J usage is TRBJ2-5, with D perhaps assigned TRBD1 or TRBD2 (5 bases each). V gave up 1 base and J gave up 4 bases, with 14 bases separating them. The CDR3 extends over 15 amino acids. Germline V gene lookup returns CDR1 SGHNT and CDR2 YYREEE (reference sequence).

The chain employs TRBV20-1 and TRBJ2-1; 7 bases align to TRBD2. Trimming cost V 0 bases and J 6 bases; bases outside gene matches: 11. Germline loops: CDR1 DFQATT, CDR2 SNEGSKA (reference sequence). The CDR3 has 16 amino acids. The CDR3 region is CSARDAMAGVGNEQFF. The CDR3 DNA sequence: TGCAGTGCTAGAGACGCAATGGCGGGAGTTGGCAATGAGCAGTTCTTC.

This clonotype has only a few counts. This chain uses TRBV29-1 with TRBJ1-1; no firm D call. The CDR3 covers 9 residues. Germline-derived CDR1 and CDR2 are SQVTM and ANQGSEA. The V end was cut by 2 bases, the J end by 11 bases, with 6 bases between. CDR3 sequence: CSVESGAFF. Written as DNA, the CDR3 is TGCAGCGTTGAATCGGGGGCTTTCTTT.

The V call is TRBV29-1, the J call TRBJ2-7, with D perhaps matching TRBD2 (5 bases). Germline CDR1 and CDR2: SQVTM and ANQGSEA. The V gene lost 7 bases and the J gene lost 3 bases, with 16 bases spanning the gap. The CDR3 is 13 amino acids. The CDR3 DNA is TGCAGCGCTGGTTGGTCTCGGGACTACGAGCAGTACTTC. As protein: CSAGWSRDYEQYF.

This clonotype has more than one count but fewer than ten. CDR3 residues: CAISESIAGISTGELFF. The CDR3 DNA sequence: TGTGCCATCAGTGAGTCGATTGCAGGGATAAGCACCGGGGAGCTGTTTTTT. The V and J genes are TRBV10-3 and TRBJ2-2, with D perhaps TRBD1 (5 bases). The CDR3 loop spans 17 amino acids. Germline V gene data show CDR1 as ENHRY and CDR2 as SYGVKD. V lost 0 bases and J 4 bases, leaving 15 bases between the germline ends.

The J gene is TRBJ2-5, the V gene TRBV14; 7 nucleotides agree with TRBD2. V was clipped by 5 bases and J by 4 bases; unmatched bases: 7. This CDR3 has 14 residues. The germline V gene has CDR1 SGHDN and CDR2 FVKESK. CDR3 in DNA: TGTGCCAGCAGCTCGCCTTCGGGGGGAGAGACCCAGTACTTC. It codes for CASSSPSGGETQYF.

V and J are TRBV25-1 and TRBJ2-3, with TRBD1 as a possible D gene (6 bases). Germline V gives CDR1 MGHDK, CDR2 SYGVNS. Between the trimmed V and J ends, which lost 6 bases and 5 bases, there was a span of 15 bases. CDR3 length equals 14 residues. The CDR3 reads CASSSGEWGDTQYF. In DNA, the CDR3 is TGTGCCAGCAGCTCAGGGGAATGGGGAGATACGCAGTATTTT. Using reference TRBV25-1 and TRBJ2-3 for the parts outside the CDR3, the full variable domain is EADIYQTPRYLVIGTGKKITLECSQTMGHDKMYWYQQDPGMELHLIHYSYGVNSTEKGDLSSESTVSRIRTEHFPLTLESARPSHTSQYLCASSSGEWGDTQYFGPGTRLTVL.

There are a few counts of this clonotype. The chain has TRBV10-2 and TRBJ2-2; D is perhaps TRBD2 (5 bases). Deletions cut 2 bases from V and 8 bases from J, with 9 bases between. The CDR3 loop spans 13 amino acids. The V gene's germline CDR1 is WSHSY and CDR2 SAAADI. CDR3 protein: CASSEMRAGELFF. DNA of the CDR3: TGCGCCAGCAGTGAGATGAGGGCGGGGGAGCTGTTTTTT.

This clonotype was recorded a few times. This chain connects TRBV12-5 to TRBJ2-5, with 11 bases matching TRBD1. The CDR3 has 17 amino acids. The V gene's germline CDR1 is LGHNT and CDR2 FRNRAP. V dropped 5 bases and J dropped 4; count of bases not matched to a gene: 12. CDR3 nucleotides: TGTGCTAGTGGTCCTGGACAGGGGGCCGCCCTAATAGAGACCCAGTACTTC. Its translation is CASGPGQGAALIETQYF.

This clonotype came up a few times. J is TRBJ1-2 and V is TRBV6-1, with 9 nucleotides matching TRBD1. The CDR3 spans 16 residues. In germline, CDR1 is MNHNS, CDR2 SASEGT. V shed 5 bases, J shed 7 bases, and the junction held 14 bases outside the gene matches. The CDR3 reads CASSTRGDRVGGGYTF. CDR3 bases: TGTGCCAGCAGTACGAGGGGGGACAGGGTAGGAGGTGGCTACACCTTC.

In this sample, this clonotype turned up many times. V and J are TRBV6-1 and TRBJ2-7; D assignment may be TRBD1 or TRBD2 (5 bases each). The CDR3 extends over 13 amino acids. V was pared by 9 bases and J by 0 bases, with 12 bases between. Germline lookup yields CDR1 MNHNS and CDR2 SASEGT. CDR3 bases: TGTGCCAGTAGGACTGGGGGCTCCTACGAGCAGTACTTC. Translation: CASRTGGSYEQYF.

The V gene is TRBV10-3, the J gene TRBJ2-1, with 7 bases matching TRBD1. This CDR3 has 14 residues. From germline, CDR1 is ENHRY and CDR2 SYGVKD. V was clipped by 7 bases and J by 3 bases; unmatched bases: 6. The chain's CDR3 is CAIKGTGDYNEQFF. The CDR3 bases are TGTGCCATCAAGGGTACAGGGGACTACAATGAGCAGTTCTTC.

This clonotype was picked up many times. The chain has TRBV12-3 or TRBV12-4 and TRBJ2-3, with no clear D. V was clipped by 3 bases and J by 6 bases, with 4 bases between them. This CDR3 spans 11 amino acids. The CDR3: CASSFFDTQYF. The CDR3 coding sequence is TGTGCCAGCAGTTTCTTCGATACGCAGTATTTT.